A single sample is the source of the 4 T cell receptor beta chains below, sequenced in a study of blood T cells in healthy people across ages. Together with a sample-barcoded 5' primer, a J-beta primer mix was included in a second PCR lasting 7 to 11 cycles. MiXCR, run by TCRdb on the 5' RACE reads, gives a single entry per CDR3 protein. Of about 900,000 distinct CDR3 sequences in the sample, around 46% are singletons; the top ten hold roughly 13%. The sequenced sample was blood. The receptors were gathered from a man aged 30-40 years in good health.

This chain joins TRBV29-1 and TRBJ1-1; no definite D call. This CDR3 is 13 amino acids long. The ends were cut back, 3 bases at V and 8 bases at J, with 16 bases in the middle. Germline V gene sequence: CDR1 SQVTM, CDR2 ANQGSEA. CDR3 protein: CSVDPWESGEAFF. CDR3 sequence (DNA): TGCAGCGTTGACCCTTGGGAGAGCGGGGAAGCTTTCTTT.

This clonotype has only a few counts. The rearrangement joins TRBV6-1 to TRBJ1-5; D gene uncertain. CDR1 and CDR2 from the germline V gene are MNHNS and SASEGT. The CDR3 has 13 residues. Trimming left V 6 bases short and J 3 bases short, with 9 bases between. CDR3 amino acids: CASRDGINQPQHF. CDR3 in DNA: TGTGCCAGCAGAGACGGGATCAATCAGCCCCAGCATTTT.

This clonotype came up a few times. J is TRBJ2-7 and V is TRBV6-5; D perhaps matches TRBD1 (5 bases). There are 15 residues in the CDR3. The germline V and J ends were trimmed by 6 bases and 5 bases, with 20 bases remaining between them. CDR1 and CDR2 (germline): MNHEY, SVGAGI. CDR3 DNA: TGTGCCAGCAGAGTCATTGGACCCTGGGGCCACGAGCAGTACTTC. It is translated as CASRVIGPWGHEQYF.

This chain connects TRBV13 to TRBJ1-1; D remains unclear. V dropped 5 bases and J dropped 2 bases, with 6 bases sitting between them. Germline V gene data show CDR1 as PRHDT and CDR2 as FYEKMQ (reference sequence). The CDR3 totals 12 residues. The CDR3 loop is CASSVTNTEAFF. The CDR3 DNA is TGTGCCAGCAGCGTCACAAACACTGAAGCTTTCTTT.